Listed here are 32 T cell receptor beta chains from one sample, sequenced in a study of tumor-infiltrating lymphocytes in primary liver carcinoma. Researchers generated TCR beta cDNA from roughly 520 ng of total RNA, relying on a constant-region primer. Slightly modified ARM-PCR served as the procedure for the TCR beta libraries. These libraries came from three rounds of nested multiplex PCR. Researchers ran the first two PCR rounds for 9 to 10 cycles each with TRBV1-TRBV30 forward primers and a C-beta reverse primer. TCRdb passed the multiplex PCR reads through MiXCR, listing each CDR3 protein once. The sample contains about 330,000 distinct CDR3 sequences, around three fifths of which appear only once. Researchers drew blood RNA from unsorted whole blood and extracted germline DNA as well. Sequencing used peripheral blood. These TCRs come from a man between 35 and 55 years old with primary liver carcinoma and hepatitis B virus infection.

This clonotype was observed at least ten times. V usage is TRBV7-9 and J usage is TRBJ1-2; D is uncertain. The germline V gene has CDR1 SEHNR and CDR2 FQNEAQ (reference sequence). The CDR3 runs 13 residues. V was clipped by 7 bases and J by 4 bases, with 13 bases between them. The CDR3 sequence is CASIGQLGYGYTF. In nucleotides, the CDR3 is TGTGCCAGCATCGGCCAGTTGGGCTATGGCTACACCTTC.

This clonotype was picked up many times. This sequence joins TRBV29-1 and TRBJ2-1; D gene unclear. V lost 4 bases, J lost 6 bases, and 19 bases lay in between. The CDR3 covers 15 residues. Germline CDR1 and CDR2: SQVTM and ANQGSEA. The CDR3 DNA reads as TGCAGCGTTGTCCAGATTATGGGCCTCTCCAATGAGCAGTTCTTC. Amino acid sequence: CSVVQIMGLSNEQFF.

This clonotype showed up many times. The chain combines TRBV6-5 with TRBJ1-2; 8 bases are shared with TRBD1. The V segment lost 6 bases and the J segment 8 bases; nucleotides outside the gene matches: 8. The CDR3 length is 13 residues. Looked up from germline, CDR1 is MNHEY and CDR2 is SVGAGI. This CDR3 reads CASSSDRVGGYTF. CDR3 coding DNA: TGTGCCAGCAGCTCGGACAGGGTCGGAGGCTACACCTTC.

Many counts were recorded for this clonotype. V usage is TRBV6-6 and J usage is TRBJ1-5; D unresolved. CDR1 is MNHNY and CDR2 is SVGAGI in the germline V gene (reference sequence). This CDR3 is 14 amino acids long. The germline V and J ends were trimmed by 5 bases and 0 bases, with 8 bases remaining between them. The DNA for the CDR3 is TGTGCCAGCAGTCCCGGAGATAGCAATCAGCCCCAGCATTTT. Encoded protein: CASSPGDSNQPQHF.

For this clonotype: Sequence at one end of the junction differs from germline and may be a read error. V usage is TRBV15 and J usage is TRBJ2-2; perhaps TRBD2 as D (5 bases). This CDR3 spans 11 amino acids. Germline lookup yields CDR1 LNHNV and CDR2 YYDKDF (reference sequence). CDR3 residues: CVTQGSGELFF. The CDR3 coding sequence is TGTGTCACCCAAGGGTCCGGGGAACTGTTTTTT.

This chain uses TRBV11-3 with TRBJ2-2, with D perhaps TRBD1 (5 bases). Germline values: CDR1 SGHNT, CDR2 YENEEA. The CDR3 totals 13 residues. CDR3 nucleotides: TGTACCAACAGCGTAGCAGGGTCCGGGGAGCTGTTTTTT. It yields the protein CTNSVAGSGELFF.

To note about this clonotype: Compared with germline, one end of the junction differs, possibly owing to a read error. The chain couples TRBV11-2 to TRBJ2-3; perhaps TRBD2 as D (5 bases). The V gene's germline CDR1 is SGHAT and CDR2 FQNNGV. The CDR3 covers 15 residues. CDR3 protein: CACSPRPTGTDTQYF. The CDR3, as DNA: TGTGCCTGCAGCCCTCGCCCAACGGGAACAGATACGCAGTATTTT.

Turning to this clonotype: Its ends do not fully match the called genes, so a read error is possible. CDR3 region: CASNLDLPGVGYEPYF. CDR3 coding DNA: TGTGCCAGCAACTTAGATCTTCCCGGGGTTGGTTACGAGCCGTACTTC. V usage is TRBV11-2 and J usage is TRBJ2-7, with D possibly being TRBD2 (5 bases). This CDR3 spans 16 amino acids. Germline V lookup: CDR1 SGHAT, CDR2 FQNNGV.

This clonotype has a count of ten or more. The chain carries TRBV4-3 and TRBJ2-2; no clear D gene. The CDR3 is 15 amino acids. Germline CDR1 and CDR2: LGHNA and YSLEER. Trimming took 0 bases from V and 7 from J, leaving 12 bases between them. For the CDR3, the DNA is TGCGCCAGCAGCCAAGAAAACAGACGAGGCGGGGAGCTGTTTTTT. It translates to CASSQENRRGGELFF.

About this clonotype itself: A much larger clone lies one base from this, so it may be a read error. The chain combines TRBV6-5 with TRBJ1-2; no clear D gene. The germline CDR1 and CDR2 sequences are MNHEY and SVGAGI. The CDR3 loop spans 12 amino acids. CDR3 in amino acids: CASSRGTEGCTF. CDR3 in DNA: TGTGCCAGCAGTAGAGGAACCGAGGGCTGCACCTTC.

A remark on this clonotype: It may be a read error: a sequence one base away is much more abundant. This chain links TRBV28 with TRBJ2-7, with TRBD1 as a possible D gene (5 bases). The V end was cut by 3 bases, the J end by 6 bases, with 9 bases between. This CDR3 comprises 12 residues. Germline CDR1 MDHEN, CDR2 SYDVKM. CDR3 in amino acids: CASSLTDFEQYF. The CDR3 coding sequence is TGTGCCAGCAGTTTGACAGATTTCGAGCAGTACTTC.

The V gene is TRBV11-2, the J gene TRBJ2-7; no clear D. The V gene lost 3 bases and the J gene lost 7 bases, with 13 bases spanning the gap. Per germline, CDR1 SGHAT and CDR2 FQNNGV. This CDR3 is built from 13 residues. As DNA, the CDR3 is TGTGCCAGCAGCTTGGCACCAGGCGCGGAGCAGTACTTC. Protein sequence: CASSLAPGAEQYF.

For this clonotype: A much larger clone lies one base from this, so it may be a read error. The rearrangement uses TRBV6-5 and TRBJ2-2; TRBD2 matches at 9 bases. The length of the CDR3 is 16 residues. CDR1 is MNHEY and CDR2 is SVGAGI in the germline V gene. CDR3 amino acids: CATRGSGGQNTGELFF. CDR3 sequence (DNA): TGTGCAACGCGGGGTAGCGGGGGCCAGAACACCGGGGAGCTGTTTTTT.

To note about this clonotype: One junction end does not reproduce the germline sequence, and a read error may be involved. V gene TRBV10-2 combines with J gene TRBJ1-5, with 7 bases fitting TRBD1. Germline CDR1 reads WSHSY; CDR2 reads SAAADI. This CDR3 region has 13 residues. The CDR3 protein is CASRQGLGQPQHF. Here the CDR3 DNA reads TGCGCCAGCAGACAGGGGTTGGGACAGCCCCAGCATTTC.

This clonotype has a count of ten or more. J is TRBJ2-1 and V is TRBV12-3 or TRBV12-4; D remains unclear. CDR3 size: 12 residues. V shed 4 bases and J shed 9 bases, with 10 bases lying between them. The CDR3 DNA is TGTGCCAGCAGTTCGGAAATAATTGAGCAGTTCTTC. It yields the protein CASSSEIIEQFF.

Turning to this clonotype: Relative to the germline gene, one junction end is altered; a read error may explain this. The chain has TRBV4-1 and TRBJ1-1; TRBD1 matches 9 bases. CDR1 MGHRA and CDR2 YSYEKL come from the germline V gene. The CDR3 has 16 amino acids. The CDR3 nucleotides read TGCGCCGGCAGCCAAGATGGGACAGGGTCGGACACTGAAGCTTTCTTT. As protein: CAGSQDGTGSDTEAFF.

Turning to this clonotype: Since a much larger clone is just one base distant, this may be a read error. V is TRBV12-3 or TRBV12-4 and J is TRBJ1-2; D ambiguous. The CDR3 sequence is 15 residues long. V was cut by 5 bases and J by 5 bases, with 18 bases left in between. The chain's CDR3 is CASSRSRASKYGYTF. CDR3 in DNA: TGTGCCAGCAGTAGGTCCCGGGCTTCCAAGTATGGCTACACCTTC.

This clonotype has just one count. This could be a read error, since a much larger clone is one nucleotide away. J is TRBJ1-6 and V is TRBV6-6, with 8 bases aligning to TRBD1. This CDR3 region has 17 residues. Trimming removed 4 bases from V and 8 bases from J; junction bases left unmatched: 13. Germline lookup yields CDR1 MNHNY and CDR2 SVGAGI (reference sequence). CDR3 bases: TGTGCCAGCAGTTTTGGGACAGGCCGTGGAGGGGATTCACCCCTCCACTTT. As protein: CASSFGTGRGGDSPLHF.

Notes on this clonotype: A much larger clone sits a single nucleotide away, making a read error possible. V gene TRBV7-8 combines with J gene TRBJ1-2; possibly TRBD1 for D (5 bases). CDR3 size: 14 residues. Germline V gene data show CDR1 as SGHVS and CDR2 as FQNEAQ. Written as DNA, the CDR3 is TGTGTCAGCAGCTTAGGATTTGATGGGGCTGGCTACACCTTC. It codes for CVSSLGFDGAGYTF.

As concerns this clonotype: The limits of the CDR3 on the DNA are not certain, so only TCRdb's listed CDR3 is given. This chain connects TRBV11-2 to TRBJ2-5. Germline CDR1 SGHAT, CDR2 FQNNGV. The CDR3 is 13 residues long, ends included. CDR3 residues: CASSYNCQKTQYF.

The chain combines TRBV5-1 with TRBJ1-1; D not resolved. The CDR3 runs to 15 residues. CDR1 and CDR2 (germline): SGHRS, YFSETQ. Trimming stripped 7 bases from V and 4 bases from J, with 20 bases between. This CDR3 reads CASCPVAVSGTEAFF. The CDR3 nucleotides are TGCGCCAGCTGCCCGGTGGCGGTGAGTGGCACTGAAGCTTTCTTT.

This clonotype came up many times. This chain connects TRBV6-5 to TRBJ2-1; D may be TRBD2 (5 bases). Germline V gene sequence: CDR1 MNHEY, CDR2 SVGAGI. V lost 6 bases to trimming and J lost 5 bases, with 14 bases between them. This CDR3 spans 14 amino acids. The CDR3 reads CASSLLPSNNEQFF. CDR3 bases: TGTGCCAGCAGCCTACTCCCTAGCAACAATGAGCAGTTCTTC.

A single count supports this clonotype. This chain connects TRBV2 to TRBJ2-4; tentatively, D is TRBD1 (7 bases). The germline CDR1 and CDR2 sequences are SNHLY and FYNNEI. The CDR3 sequence is 12 residues long. V shed 3 bases and J shed 15 bases, with 15 bases lying between them. The CDR3 loop is CASSETEGAGYF. The CDR3 DNA is TGTGCCAGCAGTGAGACGGAGGGGGCGGGGTACTTC.

V is TRBV10-3 and J is TRBJ2-7; D possibly matches TRBD1 or TRBD2 (5 bases each). Germline assignment: CDR1 ENHRY and CDR2 SYGVKD. This CDR3 has 14 amino acids. Trimming pared 6 bases from V and 2 bases from J, leaving 14 bases between. CDR3 amino acids: CAISSGTVTYEQYF. DNA of the CDR3: TGTGCCATCAGCTCCGGGACCGTCACCTACGAGCAGTACTTC.

The J gene is TRBJ1-2, the V gene TRBV18, with D possibly being TRBD1 (5 bases). The CDR3 extends over 14 amino acids. CDR1 and CDR2 (germline): KGHSH, LQKENI. V dropped 3 bases and J dropped 2 bases, with 10 bases sitting between them. The CDR3 nucleotides read TGTGCCAGCTCACCGGGACCGAGAAACTATGGCTACACCTTC. Translation gives CASSPGPRNYGYTF.

This clonotype came up many times. The genes are TRBV10-3 and TRBJ2-1, with 11 positions matching TRBD2. CDR1 and CDR2 from the germline V gene are ENHRY and SYGVKD. CDR3 length equals 17 residues. V lost 0 bases, J lost 7 bases, and 8 bases stayed unmatched. The CDR3 sequence: CAISESTSGRGDNEQFF. CDR3 coding DNA: TGTGCCATCAGTGAGTCAACTAGCGGGAGAGGGGATAATGAGCAGTTCTTC.

The V gene is TRBV5-4, the J gene TRBJ2-5; 10 nucleotides line up with TRBD1. The length of the CDR3 is 16 residues. The V segment lost 7 bases and the J segment 4 bases; nucleotides outside the gene matches: 13. Germline V gene sequence: CDR1 SGHNT, CDR2 YYREEE (reference sequence). CDR3 nucleotide sequence: TGTGCCAGCTGCAGGGGGGACAGGGGTAGCGGAGAGACCCAGTACTTC. This gives the protein CASCRGDRGSGETQYF.

Comments on this clonotype: The CDR3 ends on some other residue instead of the conserved phenylalanine or tryptophan, so this is likely a read error. The chain employs TRBV6-8 and TRBJ2-3, with D possibly TRBD1 on 5 matching bases. Trimming left V 7 bases short and J 5 bases short, with 22 bases between. The CDR3 runs to 16 residues. Per the germline V gene, CDR1 is MNHGY and CDR2 is SAAAGT. DNA of the CDR3: TGTGCCAGCACCACCCCCGCGTCGACAGAGCTAGATACGCAGTATCTT. Translation: CASTTPASTELDTQYL.

Worth noting for this clonotype: As the CDR3 is not closed by the conserved phenylalanine or tryptophan, this likely results from a read error. V and J are TRBV11-2 and TRBJ2-1, with 7 bases that match TRBD1. J lost 2 bases, V lost 1 base, and 2 bases had no gene match. The V gene's germline CDR1 is SGHAT and CDR2 FQNNGV. The CDR3 loop spans 15 amino acids. CDR3 nucleotide sequence: TGTGCCAGCAGCTTAGTAGGGGGCCCCTACAATGAGCAGTTCTTA. As protein: CASSLVGGPYNEQFL.

Points on this clonotype: A much larger clone is a single base away; this may be a read error. The chain's CDR3 is CSVLTCETYEQYF. CDR3 in DNA: TGCAGCGTGTTGACTTGCGAAACCTACGAGCAGTACTTC. The V and J genes are TRBV29-1 and TRBJ2-7, with D hard to call. The V and J ends lost 6 bases and 2 bases respectively, with 14 bases between them. CDR1 is SQVTM, CDR2 ANQGSEA, per germline. This CDR3 region has 13 residues.

This clonotype was counted at least ten times. The chain joins TRBV29-1 to TRBJ1-1; tentatively, D is TRBD1 (5 bases). The germline V gene has CDR1 SQVTM and CDR2 ANQGSEA. Between the trimmed V and J ends, which lost 6 bases and 0 bases, there was a span of 11 bases. CDR3 length: 13 amino acids. CDR3 sequence (DNA): TGCAGCGTCGGGGGACGGTTGAACACTGAAGCTTTCTTT. As protein: CSVGGRLNTEAFF.

The chain employs TRBV2 and TRBJ1-3; a weak D match, TRBD1 (5 bases). The CDR3 consists of 16 residues. Trimming cost V 4 bases and J 0 bases, with 13 bases left between them. Germline-derived CDR1 and CDR2 are SNHLY and FYNNEI. The CDR3 DNA follows: TGTGCCAGCAGTGGGAGACAGCACAACTCTGGAAACACCATATATTTT. Its translation: CASSGRQHNSGNTIYF. The entire variable domain, with the rest obtained from reference TRBV2 and TRBJ1-3, is as follows: EPEVTQTPSHQVTQMGQEVILRCVPISNHLYFYWYRQILGQKVEFLVSFYNNEISEKSEIFDDQFSVERPDGSNFTLKIRSTKLEDSAMYFCASSGRQHNSGNTIYFGEGSWLTVV.